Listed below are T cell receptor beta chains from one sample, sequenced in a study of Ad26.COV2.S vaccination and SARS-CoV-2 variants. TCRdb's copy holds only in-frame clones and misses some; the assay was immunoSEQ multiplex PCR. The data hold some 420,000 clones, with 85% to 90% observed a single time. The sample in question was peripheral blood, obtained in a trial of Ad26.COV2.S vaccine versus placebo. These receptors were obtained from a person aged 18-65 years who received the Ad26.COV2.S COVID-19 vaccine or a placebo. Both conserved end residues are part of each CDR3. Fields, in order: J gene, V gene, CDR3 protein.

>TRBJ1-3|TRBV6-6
CASRTLSGNTIYF
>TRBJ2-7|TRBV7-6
CASSSGLAGDSYEQYF
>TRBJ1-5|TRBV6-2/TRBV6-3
CASSYTAVTDQPQHF
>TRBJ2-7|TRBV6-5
CASSFRGQALEQYF
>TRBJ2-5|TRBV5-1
CASNEERGGLETQYF
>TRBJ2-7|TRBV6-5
CASTSGAYEQYF
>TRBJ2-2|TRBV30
CAWSVGGAPNTGELFF
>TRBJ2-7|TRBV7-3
CASSLATRGGKQYF
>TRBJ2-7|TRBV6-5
CASSYGQFSYEQYF
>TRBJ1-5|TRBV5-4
CASSSGGRLGNQPQHF
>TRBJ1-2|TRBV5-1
CASRPGGVGYGYTF
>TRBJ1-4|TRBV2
CASSLGVGDWYEKLFF
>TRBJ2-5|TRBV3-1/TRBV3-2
CASSQDCRPGPETQYF
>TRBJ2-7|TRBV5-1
CASSFGRGMAYSYEQYF
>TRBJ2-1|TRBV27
CASSLGYEQFF
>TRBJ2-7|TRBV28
CASGHRGPSREQYF
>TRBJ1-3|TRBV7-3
CASSRTGGNSGNTIYF
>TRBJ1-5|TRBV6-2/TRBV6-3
CASSYAGGSQPQHF
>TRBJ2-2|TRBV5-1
CASTPGTGELFF
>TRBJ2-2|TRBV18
CASSPQSGANTGELFF
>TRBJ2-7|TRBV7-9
CASSVFGTQYEQYF
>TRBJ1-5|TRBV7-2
CASSVRVVDNQPQHF
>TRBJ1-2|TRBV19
CASSIQGDYGYTF
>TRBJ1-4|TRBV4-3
CASSQTTGGTEKLFF
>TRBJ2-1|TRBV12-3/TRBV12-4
CASSSGEDEQFF
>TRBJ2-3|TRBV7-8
CASSFRLDRTGGTDTQYF
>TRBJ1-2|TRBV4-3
CASSQGTGGLTF
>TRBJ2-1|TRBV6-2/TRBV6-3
CASSYESSGDSYNEQFF
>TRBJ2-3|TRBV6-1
CASSGTGTGFSDTQYF
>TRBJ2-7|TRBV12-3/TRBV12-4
CASSLGGRTEQYF
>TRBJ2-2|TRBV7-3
CASGWSDTGELFF
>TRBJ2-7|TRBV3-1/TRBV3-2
CASSQAGGAPYEQYF
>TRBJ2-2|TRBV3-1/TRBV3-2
CASSPGAGGVLNTGELFF
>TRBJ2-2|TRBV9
CASSVVVAGELFF
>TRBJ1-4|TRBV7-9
CASSFSRGTNEKLFF